This record covers a single T cell receptor (beta chain). There is no known antigen for this receptor. There are no base qualities to consult, and no much larger clone falls within one base. Taken from the germline V gene, the CDR1 and CDR2 loops are MDHEN and SYDVKM. The CDR3, from cysteine to phenylalanine, totals 13 residues. Kept here is only the CDR3 DNA, which spans 39 bases and is read in frame from base 1. V gives up 6 bases and J gives up 5 bases, and the segment between their germline ends measures 8 bases. The data were taken from a study of chemoradiotherapy in HPV16-positive cancers (dated by TCRdb to about 2022). About the study as a whole: Using functional T-cell assays on cells from a couple of HPV16-positive patients, the researchers defined candidate HPV-specific T-cell clones and common TCR motifs. The study asked whether T-cell immunity to the HPV oncoproteins E6 and E7 changes during chemoradiotherapy and whether this immunity affects survival. The candidate HPV-specific TCRs and motifs were then tracked in TCR repertoires from 86 patients with HPV-related cancers.

General study outcomes and caveats: Expansion of candidate HPV-specific clones and E7-related TCR motifs was observed in the tumor microenvironment during treatment, whereas no such expansion was observed for non-HPV-specific T cells. The functional definition of HPV-specific T cells came from only a couple of HPV16-positive patients, and the survival association was reported for HPV16-positive patients. In HPV16-positive patients, expansion of HPV-responsive T cells during chemoradiotherapy was found to be associated with improved recurrence-free survival.

Repertoires were sampled repeatedly over the course of chemoradiotherapy so that clonal expansion in the tumor microenvironment could be followed. Libraries were built with the immunoSEQ multiplex PCR assay. The clones in this table, taken by TCRdb from immuneACCESS, are in-frame only. Not every clone is retained; where verified, under half of the shortfall comes from an unresolved V gene, and the cause of the rest is unknown. Across this sample there are a few thousand clones, with about four fifths seen only once. The top ten constitute around a sixth of the sample. This specimen was tumor tissue, taken from a patient who underwent chemoradiotherapy. The chain uses TRBV28 and TRBJ1-6; the D gene is not confidently resolved. The sequence came from a human donor with HPV-associated anogenital cancer. The DNA is as follows: TGTGCCAGCAGGAACACCAATAATTCACCCCTCCACTTT. It codes for CASRNTNNSPLHF.